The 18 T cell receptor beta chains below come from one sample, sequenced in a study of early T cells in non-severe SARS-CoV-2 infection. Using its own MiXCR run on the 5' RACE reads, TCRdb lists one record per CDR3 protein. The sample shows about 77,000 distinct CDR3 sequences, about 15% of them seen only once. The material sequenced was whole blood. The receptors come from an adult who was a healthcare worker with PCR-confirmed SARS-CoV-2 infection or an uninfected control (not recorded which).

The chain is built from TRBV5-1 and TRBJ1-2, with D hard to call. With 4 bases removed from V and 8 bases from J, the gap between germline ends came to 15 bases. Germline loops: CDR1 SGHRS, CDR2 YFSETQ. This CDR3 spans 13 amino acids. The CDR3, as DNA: TGCGCCAGCAGCAAGGTGGGGAGAGAAGGCTACACCTTC. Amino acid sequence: CASSKVGREGYTF.

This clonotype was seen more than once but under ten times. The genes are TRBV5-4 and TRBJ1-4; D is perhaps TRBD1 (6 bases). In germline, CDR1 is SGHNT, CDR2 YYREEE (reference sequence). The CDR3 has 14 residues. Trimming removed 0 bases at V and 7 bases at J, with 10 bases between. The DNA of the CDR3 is TGTGCCAGCAGCTTGGCAGGGGTTGGTGAAAAACTGTTTTTT. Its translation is CASSLAGVGEKLFF.

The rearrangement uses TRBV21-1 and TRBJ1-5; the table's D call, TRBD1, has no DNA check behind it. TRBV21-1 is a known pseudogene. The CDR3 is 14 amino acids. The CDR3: CARPKGRSNQPQHF. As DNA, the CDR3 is TGTGCCAGACCCAAGGGGCGAAGCAATCAGCCCCAACATTTT.

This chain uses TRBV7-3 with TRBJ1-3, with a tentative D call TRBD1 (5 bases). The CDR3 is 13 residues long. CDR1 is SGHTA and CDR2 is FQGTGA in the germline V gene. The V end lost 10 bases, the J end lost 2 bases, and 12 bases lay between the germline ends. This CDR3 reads CAIPTETGNTIYF. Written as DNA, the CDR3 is TGTGCCATTCCGACAGAAACTGGAAACACCATATATTTT.

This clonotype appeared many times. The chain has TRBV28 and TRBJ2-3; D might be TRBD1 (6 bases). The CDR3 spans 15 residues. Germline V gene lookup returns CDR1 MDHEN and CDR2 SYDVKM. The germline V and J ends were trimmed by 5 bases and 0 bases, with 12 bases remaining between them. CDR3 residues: CASSGDRPSTDTQYF. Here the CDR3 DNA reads TGTGCCAGCAGTGGAGACAGGCCTAGCACAGATACGCAGTATTTT.

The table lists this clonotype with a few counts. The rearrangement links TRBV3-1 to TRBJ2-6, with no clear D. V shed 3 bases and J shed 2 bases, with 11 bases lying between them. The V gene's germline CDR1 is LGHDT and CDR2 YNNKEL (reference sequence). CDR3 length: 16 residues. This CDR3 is CASSHRVGTGANVLTF. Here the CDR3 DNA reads TGTGCCAGCAGCCACCGGGTCGGAACTGGGGCCAACGTCCTGACTTTC. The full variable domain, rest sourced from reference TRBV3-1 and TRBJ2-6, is DTAVSQTPKYLVTQMGNDKSIKCEQNLGHDTMYWYKQDSKKFLKIMFSYNNKELIINETVPNRFSPKSPDKAHLNLHINSLELGDSAVYFCASSHRVGTGANVLTFGAGSRLTVL.

The CDR3 DNA sequence: TGTGCCAGTAGTTCTCGTTACGGGCTAGCGGGGGGCCTTCCCAACACCGGGGAGCTGTTTTTT. Its translation: CASSSRYGLAGGLPNTGELFF. The chain carries TRBV19 and TRBJ2-2, with 11 bases aligning to TRBD2. Germline CDR1 reads LNHDA; CDR2 reads SQIVND (reference sequence). The CDR3 runs 21 residues. Trimming removed 5 bases from V and 2 bases from J; junction bases left unmatched: 19.

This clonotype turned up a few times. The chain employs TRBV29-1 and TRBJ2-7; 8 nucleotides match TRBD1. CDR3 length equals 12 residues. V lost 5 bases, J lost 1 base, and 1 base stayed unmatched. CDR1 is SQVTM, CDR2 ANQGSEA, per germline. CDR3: CSVRDRSYEQYF. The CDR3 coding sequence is TGCAGCGTTCGGGACAGGTCCTACGAGCAGTACTTC.

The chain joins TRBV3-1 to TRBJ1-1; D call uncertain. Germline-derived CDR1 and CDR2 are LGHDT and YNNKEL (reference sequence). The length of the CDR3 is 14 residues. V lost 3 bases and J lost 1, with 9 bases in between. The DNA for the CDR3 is TGTGCCAGCAGCCAGATGGTTAAGAACACTGAAGCTTTCTTT. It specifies CASSQMVKNTEAFF.

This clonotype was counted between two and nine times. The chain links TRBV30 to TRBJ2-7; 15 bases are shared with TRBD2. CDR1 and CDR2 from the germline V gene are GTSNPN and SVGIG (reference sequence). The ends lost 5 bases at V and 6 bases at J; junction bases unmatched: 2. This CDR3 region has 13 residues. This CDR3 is CAWRTSGRGEQYF. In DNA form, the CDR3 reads TGTGCCTGGCGGACTAGCGGGAGGGGCGAGCAGTACTTC.

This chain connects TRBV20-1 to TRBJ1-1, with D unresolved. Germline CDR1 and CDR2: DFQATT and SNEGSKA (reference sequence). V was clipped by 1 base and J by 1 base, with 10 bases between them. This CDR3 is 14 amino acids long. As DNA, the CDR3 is TGCAGTGCTAGAGGGGGATTGAGGAACACTGAAGCTTTCTTT. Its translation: CSARGGLRNTEAFF.

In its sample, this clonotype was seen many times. The CDR3 loop is CSALLTGKVDEQYF. In DNA, the CDR3 is TGCAGCGCCCTCCTGACAGGGAAGGTAGATGAGCAGTACTTC. The J gene is TRBJ2-7, the V gene TRBV29-1; 7 nucleotides match TRBD1. J lost 7 bases, V lost 7 bases, and 16 bases had no gene match. This CDR3 has 14 amino acids. CDR1 SQVTM and CDR2 ANQGSEA come from the germline V gene.

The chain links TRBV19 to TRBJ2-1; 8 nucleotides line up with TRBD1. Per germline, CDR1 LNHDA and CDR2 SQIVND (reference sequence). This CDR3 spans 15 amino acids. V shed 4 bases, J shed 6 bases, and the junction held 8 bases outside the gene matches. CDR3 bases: TGTGCCAGTAGTACCCGGACAGGGTATGCCAATGAGCAGTTCTTC. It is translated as CASSTRTGYANEQFF.

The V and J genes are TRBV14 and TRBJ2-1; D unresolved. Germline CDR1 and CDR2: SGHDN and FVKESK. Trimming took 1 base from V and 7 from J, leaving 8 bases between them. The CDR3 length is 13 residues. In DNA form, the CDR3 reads TGTGCCAGCAGCCAAGTAGGACGGAATGAGCAGTTCTTC. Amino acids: CASSQVGRNEQFF.

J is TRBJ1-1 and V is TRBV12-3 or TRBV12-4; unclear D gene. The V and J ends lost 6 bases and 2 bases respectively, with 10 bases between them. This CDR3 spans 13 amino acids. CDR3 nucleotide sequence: TGTGCCAGCAGGCTGACACTTAACACTGAAGCTTTCTTT. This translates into CASRLTLNTEAFF.

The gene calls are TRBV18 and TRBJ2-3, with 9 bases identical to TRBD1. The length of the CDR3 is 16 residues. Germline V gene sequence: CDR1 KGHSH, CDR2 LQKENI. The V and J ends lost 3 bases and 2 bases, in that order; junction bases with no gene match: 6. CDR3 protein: CASSPRQGGFTDTQYF. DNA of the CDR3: TGTGCCAGCTCACCGAGACAGGGGGGCTTCACAGATACGCAGTATTTT.

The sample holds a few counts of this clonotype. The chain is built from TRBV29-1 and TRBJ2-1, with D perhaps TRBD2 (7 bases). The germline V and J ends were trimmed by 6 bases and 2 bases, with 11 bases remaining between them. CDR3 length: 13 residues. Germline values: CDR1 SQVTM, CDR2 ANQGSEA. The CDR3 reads CSVGGLTYNEQFF. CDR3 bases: TGCAGCGTGGGGGGGCTAACCTACAATGAGCAGTTCTTC.

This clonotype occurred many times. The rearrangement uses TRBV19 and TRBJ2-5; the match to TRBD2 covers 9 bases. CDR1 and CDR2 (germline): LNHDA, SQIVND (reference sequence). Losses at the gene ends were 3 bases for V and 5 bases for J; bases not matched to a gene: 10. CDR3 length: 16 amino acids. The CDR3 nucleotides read TGTGCCAGTAGTATCTTAGGAGCGGGGGGTGGCGAGACCCAGTACTTC. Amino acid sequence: CASSILGAGGGETQYF.